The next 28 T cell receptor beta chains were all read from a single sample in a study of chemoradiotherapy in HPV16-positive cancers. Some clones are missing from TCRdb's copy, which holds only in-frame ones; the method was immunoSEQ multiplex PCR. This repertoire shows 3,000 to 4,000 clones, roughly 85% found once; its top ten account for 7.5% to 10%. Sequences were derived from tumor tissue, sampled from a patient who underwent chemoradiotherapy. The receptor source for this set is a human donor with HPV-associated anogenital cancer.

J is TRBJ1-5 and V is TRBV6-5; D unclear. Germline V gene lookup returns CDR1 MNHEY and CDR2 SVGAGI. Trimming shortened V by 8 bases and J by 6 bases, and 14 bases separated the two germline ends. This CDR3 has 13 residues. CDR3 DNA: TGTGCCAGCCAACGGTCCCCGGGTCAGCCCCAGCATTTT. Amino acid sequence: CASQRSPGQPQHF.

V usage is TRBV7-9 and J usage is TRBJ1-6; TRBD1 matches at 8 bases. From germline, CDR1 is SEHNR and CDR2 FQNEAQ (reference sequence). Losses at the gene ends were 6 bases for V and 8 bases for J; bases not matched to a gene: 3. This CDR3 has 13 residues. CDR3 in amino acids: CASRPTGDSPLHF. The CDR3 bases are TGTGCCAGCAGACCGACAGGGGATTCACCCCTCCACTTT.

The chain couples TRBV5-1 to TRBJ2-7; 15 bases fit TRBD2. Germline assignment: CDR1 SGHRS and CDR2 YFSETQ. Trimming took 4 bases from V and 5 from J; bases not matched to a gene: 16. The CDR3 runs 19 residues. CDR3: CASSPSVGLAGGRTNEQYF. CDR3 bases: TGCGCCAGCAGCCCCTCGGTGGGACTAGCGGGGGGACGGACGAACGAGCAGTACTTC.

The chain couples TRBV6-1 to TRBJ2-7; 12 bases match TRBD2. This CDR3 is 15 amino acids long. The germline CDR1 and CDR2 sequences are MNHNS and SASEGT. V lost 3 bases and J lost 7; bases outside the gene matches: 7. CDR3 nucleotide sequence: TGTGCCAGCAGTGATAGTACTAGCGGGGGGTGGGAGCAGTACTTC. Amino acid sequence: CASSDSTSGGWEQYF.

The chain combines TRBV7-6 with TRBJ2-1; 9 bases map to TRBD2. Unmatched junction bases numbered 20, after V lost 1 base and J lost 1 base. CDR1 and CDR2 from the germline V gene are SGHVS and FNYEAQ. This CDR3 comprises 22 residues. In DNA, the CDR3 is TGTGCCAGCAGCTTAGATGTGTCGGGCGGGAGGGCCGCCAGAACGTCCTACAATGAGCAGTTCTTC. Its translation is CASSLDVSGGRAARTSYNEQFF.

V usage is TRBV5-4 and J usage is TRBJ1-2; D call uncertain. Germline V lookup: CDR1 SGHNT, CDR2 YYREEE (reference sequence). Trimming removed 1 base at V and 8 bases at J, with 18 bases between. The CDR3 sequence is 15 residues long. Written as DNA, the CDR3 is TGTGCCAGCAGCTTGTTTCAGGTTAGAGGTTCGGGCTACACCTTC. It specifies CASSLFQVRGSGYTF. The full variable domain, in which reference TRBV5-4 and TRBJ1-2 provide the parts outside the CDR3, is ETGVTQSPTHLIKTRGQQVTLRCSSQSGHNTVSWYQQALGQGPQFIFQYYREEENGRGNFPPRFSGLQFPNYSSELNVNALELDDSALYLCASSLFQVRGSGYTFGSGTRLTVV.

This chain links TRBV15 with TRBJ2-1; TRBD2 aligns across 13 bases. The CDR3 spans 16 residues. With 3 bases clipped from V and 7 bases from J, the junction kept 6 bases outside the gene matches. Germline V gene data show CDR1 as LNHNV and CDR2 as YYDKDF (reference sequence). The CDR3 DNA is TGTGCCACCAGCAGGGCCCGGGGACTAGCGGGAAATGAGCAGTTCTTC. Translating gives CATSRARGLAGNEQFF.

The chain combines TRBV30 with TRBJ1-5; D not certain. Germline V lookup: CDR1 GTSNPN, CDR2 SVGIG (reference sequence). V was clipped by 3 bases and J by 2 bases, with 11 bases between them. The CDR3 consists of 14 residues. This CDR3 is CAWSASWGNQPQHF. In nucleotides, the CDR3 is TGTGCCTGGAGCGCGAGCTGGGGCAATCAGCCCCAGCATTTT. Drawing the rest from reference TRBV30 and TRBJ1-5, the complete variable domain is SQTIHQWPATLVQPVGSPLSLECTVEGTSNPNLYWYRQAAGRGLQLLFYSVGIGQISSEVPQNLSASRPQDRQFILSSKKLLLSDSGFYLCAWSASWGNQPQHFGDGTRLSIL.

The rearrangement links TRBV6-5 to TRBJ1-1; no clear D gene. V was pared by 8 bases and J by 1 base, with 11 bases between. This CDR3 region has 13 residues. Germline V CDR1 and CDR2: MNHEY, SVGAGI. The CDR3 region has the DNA TGTGCCAGCGGGCAGGCGAGGAACACTGAAGCTTTCTTT. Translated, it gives CASGQARNTEAFF.

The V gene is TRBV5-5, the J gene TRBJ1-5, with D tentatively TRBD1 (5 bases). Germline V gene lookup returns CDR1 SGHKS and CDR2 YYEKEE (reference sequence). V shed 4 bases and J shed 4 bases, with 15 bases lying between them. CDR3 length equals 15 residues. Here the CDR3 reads CASSPSPGRNQPQHF. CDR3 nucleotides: TGTGCCAGCAGCCCGAGTCCAGGGAGGAATCAGCCCCAGCATTTT.

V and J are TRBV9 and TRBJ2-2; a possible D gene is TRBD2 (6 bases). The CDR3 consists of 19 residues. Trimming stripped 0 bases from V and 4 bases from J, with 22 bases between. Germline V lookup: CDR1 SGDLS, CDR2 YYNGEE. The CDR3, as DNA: TGTGCCAGCAGCGTAGCGGTTTTCTTTTGGGGACTGATCACCGGGGAGCTGTTTTTT. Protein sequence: CASSVAVFFWGLITGELFF.

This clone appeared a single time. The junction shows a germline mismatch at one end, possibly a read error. CDR3 in DNA: TGTGCCAGCAGCTATGGGGACTTCTCCTACGCGCAGTACTTC. It specifies CASSYGDFSYAQYF. The chain carries TRBV5-8 and TRBJ2-7, with D possibly being TRBD2 (6 bases). Germline CDR1 SGHTS, CDR2 YDEGEE. The CDR3 runs 14 residues.

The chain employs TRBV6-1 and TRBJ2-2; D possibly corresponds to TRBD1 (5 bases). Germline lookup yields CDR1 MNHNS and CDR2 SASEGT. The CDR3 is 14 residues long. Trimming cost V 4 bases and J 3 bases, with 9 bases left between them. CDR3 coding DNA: TGTGCCAGCAGTGGATTGACAGACACCGGGGAGCTGTTTTTT. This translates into CASSGLTDTGELFF.

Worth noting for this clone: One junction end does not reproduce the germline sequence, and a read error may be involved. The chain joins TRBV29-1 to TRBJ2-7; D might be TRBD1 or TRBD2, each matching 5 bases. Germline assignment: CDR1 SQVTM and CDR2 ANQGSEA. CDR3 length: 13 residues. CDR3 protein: CSVRVGTSYGQYF. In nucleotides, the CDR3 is TGCAGCGTTAGGGTGGGGACCTCCTACGGGCAGTACTTC.

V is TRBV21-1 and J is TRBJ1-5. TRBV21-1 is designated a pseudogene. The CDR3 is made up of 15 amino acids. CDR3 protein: CASSPPLRINQPQHF. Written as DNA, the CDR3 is TGTGCCAGCAGCCCCCCTTTGAGGATAAATCAGCCCCAGCATTTT.

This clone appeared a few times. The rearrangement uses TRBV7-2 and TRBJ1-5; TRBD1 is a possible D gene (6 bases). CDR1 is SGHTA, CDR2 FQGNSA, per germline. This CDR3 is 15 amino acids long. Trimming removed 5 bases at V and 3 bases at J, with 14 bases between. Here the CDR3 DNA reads TGTGCCAGCAGCGCGTACAGGGCTCCCAATCAGCCCCAGCATTTT. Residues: CASSAYRAPNQPQHF.

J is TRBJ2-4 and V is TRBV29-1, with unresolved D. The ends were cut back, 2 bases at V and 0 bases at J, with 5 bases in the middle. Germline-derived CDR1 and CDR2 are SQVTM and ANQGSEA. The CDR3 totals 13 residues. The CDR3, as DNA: TGCAGCGTTGAAAAGGAAGCCAAAAACATTCAGTACTTC. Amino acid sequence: CSVEKEAKNIQYF.

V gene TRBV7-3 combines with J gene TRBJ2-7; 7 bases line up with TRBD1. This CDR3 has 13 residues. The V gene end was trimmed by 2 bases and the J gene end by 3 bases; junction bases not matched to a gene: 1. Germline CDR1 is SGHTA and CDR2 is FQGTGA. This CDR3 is CASSLAGGYEQYF. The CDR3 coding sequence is TGTGCCAGCAGCTTAGCAGGGGGCTACGAGCAGTACTTC. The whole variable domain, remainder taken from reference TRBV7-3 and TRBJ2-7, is GAGVSQTPSNKVTEKGKYVELRCDPISGHTALYWYRQSLGQGPEFLIYFQGTGAADDSGLPNDRFFAVRPEGSVSTLKIQRTERGDSAVYLCASSLAGGYEQYFGPGTRLTVT.

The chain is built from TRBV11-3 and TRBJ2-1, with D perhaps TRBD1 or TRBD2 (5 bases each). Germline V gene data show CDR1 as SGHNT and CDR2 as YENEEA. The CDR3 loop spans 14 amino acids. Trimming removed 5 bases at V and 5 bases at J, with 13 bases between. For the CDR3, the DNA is TGTGCCAGCAGCCTCAGGGCGAGGGACAATGAGCAGTTCTTC. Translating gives CASSLRARDNEQFF.

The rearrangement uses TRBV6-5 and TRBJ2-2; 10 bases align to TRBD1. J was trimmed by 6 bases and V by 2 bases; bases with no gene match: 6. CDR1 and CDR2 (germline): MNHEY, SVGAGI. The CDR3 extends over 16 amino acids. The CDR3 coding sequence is TGTGCCAGCAGTTACACCACCGGGACAGGGGCCGGGGAGCTGTTTTTT. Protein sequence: CASSYTTGTGAGELFF.

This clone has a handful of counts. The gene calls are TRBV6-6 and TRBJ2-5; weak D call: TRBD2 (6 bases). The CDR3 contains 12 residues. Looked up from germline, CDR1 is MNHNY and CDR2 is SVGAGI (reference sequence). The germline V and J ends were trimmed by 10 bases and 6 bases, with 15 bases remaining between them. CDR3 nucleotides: TGTGCCACCACTGGGGGGACGAAGACCCAGTACTTC. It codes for CATTGGTKTQYF.

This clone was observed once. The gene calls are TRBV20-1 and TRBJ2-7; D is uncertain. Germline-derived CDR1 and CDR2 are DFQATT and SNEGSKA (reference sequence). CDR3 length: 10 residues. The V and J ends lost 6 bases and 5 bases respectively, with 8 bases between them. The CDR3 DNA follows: TGCAGTGCATCATTCAACGAGCAGTACTTC. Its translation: CSASFNEQYF.

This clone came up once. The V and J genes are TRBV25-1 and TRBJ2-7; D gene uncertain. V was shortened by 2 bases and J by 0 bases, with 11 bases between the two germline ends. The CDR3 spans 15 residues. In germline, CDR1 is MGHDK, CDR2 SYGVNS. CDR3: CASSEGPSSSYEQYF. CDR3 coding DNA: TGTGCCAGCAGTGAAGGCCCATCGAGCTCCTACGAGCAGTACTTC.

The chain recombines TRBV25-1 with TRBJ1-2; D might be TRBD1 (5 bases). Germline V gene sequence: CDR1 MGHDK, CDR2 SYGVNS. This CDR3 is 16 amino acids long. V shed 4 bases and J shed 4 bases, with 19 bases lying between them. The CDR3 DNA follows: TGTGCCAGCAGTGGACCCCCGGCGATGGGGCTCTATGGCTACACCTTC. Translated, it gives CASSGPPAMGLYGYTF.

CDR3 bases: TGTGCCAGCAGTCCCGATGGGGGGGCAGGAACTGAAGCTTTCTTT. Residues: CASSPDGGAGTEAFF. The chain is built from TRBV25-1 and TRBJ1-1, with a tentative D call TRBD1 (6 bases). The germline CDR1 and CDR2 sequences are MGHDK and SYGVNS. Trimming cost V 5 bases and J 5 bases, with 18 bases left between them. This CDR3 spans 15 amino acids. Full variable domain (outside the CDR3, taken from reference TRBV25-1 and TRBJ1-1): EADIYQTPRYLVIGTGKKITLECSQTMGHDKMYWYQQDPGMELHLIHYSYGVNSTEKGDLSSESTVSRIRTEHFPLTLESARPSHTSQYLCASSPDGGAGTEAFFGQGTRLTVV.

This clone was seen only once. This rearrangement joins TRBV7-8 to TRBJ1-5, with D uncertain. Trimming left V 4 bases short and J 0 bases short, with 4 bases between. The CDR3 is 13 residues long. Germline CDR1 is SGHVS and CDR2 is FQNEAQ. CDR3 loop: CASSSDSNQPQHF. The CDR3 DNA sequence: TGTGCCAGCAGCTCGGATAGCAATCAGCCCCAGCATTTT.

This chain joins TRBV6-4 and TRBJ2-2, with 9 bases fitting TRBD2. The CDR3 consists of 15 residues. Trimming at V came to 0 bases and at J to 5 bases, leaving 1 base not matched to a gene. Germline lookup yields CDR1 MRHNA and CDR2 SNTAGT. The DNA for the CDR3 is TGTGCCAGCAGTGACTCTAGCGGGGGAACCGGGGAGCTGTTTTTT. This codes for CASSDSSGGTGELFF.

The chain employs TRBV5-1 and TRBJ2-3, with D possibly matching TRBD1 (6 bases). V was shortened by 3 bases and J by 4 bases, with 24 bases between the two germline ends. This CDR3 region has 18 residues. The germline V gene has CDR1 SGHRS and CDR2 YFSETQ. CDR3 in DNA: TGCGCCAGCAGCTCGGATCCCACCACAGGGAACGGCGCAGATACGCAGTATTTT. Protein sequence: CASSSDPTTGNGADTQYF.